This TCR beta chain was profiled in a study of persistence of HIV-infected CD4 T cells. As for the study in general: A couple of participants gave one leukapheresis sample; others gave up to about 200 mL blood repeatedly.

This clone was observed a handful of times. Its antigen is still unknown. The germline V gene encodes CDR1 LNHDA and CDR2 SQIVND (reference sequence). This CDR3 spans 15 amino acids. With 5 bases removed from V and 0 bases from J, the gap between germline ends came to 11 bases. Study results and limitations: Proviral oligoclonality tracked with TCR oligoclonality within the same sorted cells.

This was the immunoSEQ version 4 assay in survey mode. TCRdb's table, derived via immunoSEQ multiplex PCR, lists solely in-frame clones and lacks some. Of 25,000 to 35,000 clones in the sample, 70% are singletons; the top ten hold more than 1.2%. Overlapping HIV-1 Gag 15-mer peptides at about 1 ug per peptide per mL were used. Responding CD4+ T cells were sorted by upregulation of both CD40 ligand and CD69. The origin of this receptor is an adult man with HIV who was CMV-seropositive. The chain uses TRBV19 and TRBJ1-5; a possible D gene is TRBD1 (5 bases). The sequencing here drew on CD4+ T cells sorted from PBMCs after approximately 19-hour stimulation, taken from a patient who received antiretroviral therapy. This CDR3 is CASSRGGYSNQPQHF. The CDR3 DNA reads as TGTGCCAGTAGTCGGGGGGGGTATAGCAATCAGCCCCAGCATTTT.